The rows below give T cell receptor beta chains drawn from one sample of a study of cytomegalovirus exposure and HLA in healthy donors. Only in-frame clones appear in the TCRdb table, and some are missing; sequencing was by immunoSEQ multiplex PCR. The sample yields about 100,000 clones, 65% to 90% seen once. The specimen sequenced was PBMCs. Receptors were obtained from a woman in her 70s in good health and CMV-seropositive. Each CDR3 is given with its conserved first and last residue. The order of the fields is CDR3 protein, CDR3 DNA, J gene, V gene, clone size, D gene. A D gene is named only where the DNA matches it firmly. Clone size is stated in some rows and not others, as once, few, many or a class when expanded.

cdr3_aa: CASSLDRSSTDTQYF; cdr3_nt: TGTGCCAGCAGTCTGGACAGATCTAGCACAGATACGCAGTATTTT; j_call: TRBJ2-3; v_call: TRBV6-5; clone_size: NA; d_call: NA
cdr3_aa: CASRTMNTEAFF; cdr3_nt: TGTGCCAGCAGAACTATGAACACTGAAGCTTTCTTT; j_call: TRBJ1-1; v_call: TRBV27; clone_size: NA; d_call: NA
cdr3_aa: CAWSFRLAANTGELFF; cdr3_nt: TGTGCCTGGAGTTTCAGACTAGCGGCCAACACCGGGGAGCTGTTTTTT; j_call: TRBJ2-2; v_call: TRBV30; clone_size: NA; d_call: TRBD2
cdr3_aa: CASSLLAQIYEQYF; cdr3_nt: TGTGCCAGCAGCTTATTGGCACAGATCTACGAGCAGTACTTC; j_call: TRBJ2-7; v_call: TRBV11-2; clone_size: NA; d_call: NA
cdr3_aa: CASSPEDRPDTQYF; cdr3_nt: TGTGCCAGCAGCCCAGAAGACAGGCCAGATACGCAGTATTTT; j_call: TRBJ2-3; v_call: TRBV9; clone_size: NA; d_call: NA
cdr3_aa: CSSSLGTGPYEQYF; cdr3_nt: TGTTCCAGCAGCTTAGGTACAGGCCCTTACGAGCAGTACTTC; j_call: TRBJ2-7; v_call: TRBV7-9; clone_size: NA; d_call: NA
cdr3_aa: CASSFLASGRVRGNEQFF; cdr3_nt: TGTGCCAGCAGTTTTCTTGCTAGCGGGAGGGTCAGAGGCAATGAGCAGTTCTTC; j_call: TRBJ2-1; v_call: TRBV27; clone_size: NA; d_call: TRBD2
cdr3_aa: CASSLNLARTDTQYF; cdr3_nt: TGTGCCAGCAGCTTAAATCTAGCGCGCACAGATACGCAGTATTTT; j_call: TRBJ2-3; v_call: TRBV7-2; clone_size: NA; d_call: NA
cdr3_aa: CASSLGSGTHYEQYF; cdr3_nt: TGTGCCAGCAGCTTGGGTAGCGGGACACACTACGAGCAGTACTTC; j_call: TRBJ2-7; v_call: TRBV7-2; clone_size: NA; d_call: TRBD2
cdr3_aa: CASSTTGGVPPYNEQFF; cdr3_nt: TGTGCCAGCAGCACTACAGGGGGCGTCCCCCCCTACAATGAGCAGTTCTTC; j_call: TRBJ2-1; v_call: TRBV9; clone_size: NA; d_call: TRBD1
cdr3_aa: CASSLGLVTVKDEQFF; cdr3_nt: TGTGCCAGCAGCTTAGGTCTCGTGACAGTGAAAGATGAGCAGTTCTTC; j_call: TRBJ2-1; v_call: TRBV7-2; clone_size: NA; d_call: NA
cdr3_aa: CASSMGGTSNQPQHF; cdr3_nt: TGTGCCAGTAGTATGGGGGGAACAAGCAATCAGCCCCAGCATTTT; j_call: TRBJ1-5; v_call: TRBV19; clone_size: NA; d_call: NA
cdr3_aa: CATSDSDTDTQYF; cdr3_nt: TGTGCCACTTCGGACAGCGACACAGATACGCAGTATTTT; j_call: TRBJ2-3; v_call: TRBV28; clone_size: NA; d_call: NA
cdr3_aa: CASSLAGTSRYEQYF; cdr3_nt: TGTGCCAGCAGCTTAGCAGGGACTAGCAGATACGAGCAGTACTTC; j_call: TRBJ2-7; v_call: TRBV7-9; clone_size: NA; d_call: TRBD2
cdr3_aa: CASSAPGLAGGSEQFF; cdr3_nt: TGTGCCAGCAGCGCGCCGGGACTAGCGGGAGGCAGTGAGCAGTTCTTC; j_call: TRBJ2-1; v_call: TRBV7-3; clone_size: NA; d_call: TRBD2
cdr3_aa: CASSIWDRGVDEQFF; cdr3_nt: TGTGCCAGTAGTATCTGGGACAGGGGGGTGGATGAGCAGTTCTTC; j_call: TRBJ2-1; v_call: TRBV19; clone_size: NA; d_call: TRBD1
cdr3_aa: CASSPQGGRSYNEQFF; cdr3_nt: TGTGCCAGCAGCCCCCAAGGGGGAAGGAGTTACAATGAGCAGTTCTTC; j_call: TRBJ2-1; v_call: TRBV7-9; clone_size: NA; d_call: NA
cdr3_aa: CASSNRDRGTDTQYF; cdr3_nt: TGTGCCAGTAGTAACCGGGACAGGGGCACAGATACGCAGTATTTT; j_call: TRBJ2-3; v_call: TRBV19; clone_size: NA; d_call: TRBD1
cdr3_aa: CASSSPTGSGEQYF; cdr3_nt: TGTGCCAGCAGTTCCCCGACAGGGAGCGGCGAGCAGTACTTC; j_call: TRBJ2-7; v_call: TRBV28; clone_size: NA; d_call: TRBD1
cdr3_aa: CASSSQDSAEPQHF; cdr3_nt: TGTGCCAGCAGCTCCCAGGACAGCGCAGAGCCCCAGCATTTT; j_call: TRBJ1-5; v_call: TRBV7-9; clone_size: NA; d_call: NA
cdr3_aa: CASRTSGPYNEQFF; cdr3_nt: TGTGCCAGCAGGACTAGCGGCCCCTACAATGAGCAGTTCTTC; j_call: TRBJ2-1; v_call: TRBV27; clone_size: NA; d_call: TRBD2
cdr3_aa: CASRDPGGVHTDTQYF; cdr3_nt: TGTGCCAGCAGGGATCCCGGAGGGGTTCACACAGATACGCAGTATTTT; j_call: TRBJ2-3; v_call: TRBV4-2; clone_size: NA; d_call: NA
cdr3_aa: CASSPEQGTEQYF; cdr3_nt: TGTGCCAGCTCACCGGAACAGGGCACCGAGCAGTACTTC; j_call: TRBJ2-7; v_call: TRBV18; clone_size: NA; d_call: NA
cdr3_aa: CASSQVAGGPHEQYF; cdr3_nt: TGTGCCAGCAGCCAAGTGGCGGGAGGGCCCCACGAGCAGTACTTC; j_call: TRBJ2-7; v_call: TRBV4-2; clone_size: NA; d_call: TRBD2
cdr3_aa: CASSESGGRETQYF; cdr3_nt: TGTGCCAGCAGTGAGTCAGGGGGGCGTGAGACCCAGTACTTC; j_call: TRBJ2-5; v_call: TRBV2; clone_size: NA; d_call: NA
cdr3_aa: CASSLHGGDYGYTF; cdr3_nt: TGTGCCAGCAGCTTGCATGGGGGGGACTATGGCTACACCTTC; j_call: TRBJ1-2; v_call: TRBV5-4; clone_size: NA; d_call: NA
cdr3_aa: CASSQDRQSFYEQYF; cdr3_nt: TGCGCCAGCAGCCAAGACCGACAGAGCTTCTACGAGCAGTACTTC; j_call: TRBJ2-7; v_call: TRBV4-3; clone_size: once; d_call: NA
cdr3_aa: CASRASGLAGLQGGSYEQYF; cdr3_nt: TGTGCCAGCCGAGCCTCGGGACTAGCGGGCCTCCAAGGGGGTTCCTACGAGCAGTACTTC; j_call: TRBJ2-7; v_call: TRBV5-5; clone_size: NA; d_call: TRBD2
cdr3_aa: CASSPVFVGYTF; cdr3_nt: TGTGCCAGCAGCCCCGTCTTCGTTGGCTACACCTTC; j_call: TRBJ1-2; v_call: TRBV7-9; clone_size: NA; d_call: NA
cdr3_aa: CASSLNWGTRLREQYF; cdr3_nt: TGTGCCAGCAGCCTGAATTGGGGGACTCGTCTCCGCGAGCAGTACTTC; j_call: TRBJ2-7; v_call: TRBV7-8; clone_size: NA; d_call: NA
cdr3_aa: CAWSERNRLAGKDNEQFF; cdr3_nt: TGTGCCTGGAGCGAACGGAATCGGCTAGCGGGAAAGGACAATGAGCAGTTCTTC; j_call: TRBJ2-1; v_call: TRBV30; clone_size: NA; d_call: TRBD2
cdr3_aa: CASSREVGLTEAFF; cdr3_nt: TGTGCCAGCAGCCGCGAGGTGGGACTCACTGAAGCTTTCTTT; j_call: TRBJ1-1; v_call: TRBV6-6; clone_size: once; d_call: NA
cdr3_aa: CASSYNTASGNTIYF; cdr3_nt: TGTGCCAGCAGTTATAACACCGCCTCTGGAAACACCATATATTTT; j_call: TRBJ1-3; v_call: TRBV28; clone_size: NA; d_call: NA
cdr3_aa: CASSVAGTSGAYEQYF; cdr3_nt: TGTGCCAGCAGCGTAGCCGGGACTAGTGGGGCCTACGAGCAGTACTTC; j_call: TRBJ2-7; v_call: TRBV9; clone_size: NA; d_call: TRBD2
cdr3_aa: CSVSLRDKNTEAFF; cdr3_nt: TGCAGCGTCTCACTCCGGGACAAGAACACTGAAGCTTTCTTT; j_call: TRBJ1-1; v_call: TRBV29-1; clone_size: once; d_call: NA
cdr3_aa: CASSGSGRGYEQYF; cdr3_nt: TGTGCCAGCAGCGGGTCTGGCAGGGGCTACGAGCAGTACTTC; j_call: TRBJ2-7; v_call: TRBV11-3; clone_size: NA; d_call: NA
cdr3_aa: CASSQGLYTDTQYF; cdr3_nt: TGCGCCAGCAGCCAGGGACTATACACAGATACGCAGTATTTT; j_call: TRBJ2-3; v_call: TRBV5-1; clone_size: NA; d_call: TRBD2
cdr3_aa: CASSPADRSNQPQHF; cdr3_nt: TGTGCCAGCAGCCCCGCAGACAGGAGCAATCAGCCCCAGCATTTT; j_call: TRBJ1-5; v_call: TRBV6-6; clone_size: NA; d_call: NA
cdr3_aa: CASSQRVGTDGYTF; cdr3_nt: TGTGCCAGCAGCCAACGGGTGGGGACAGATGGCTACACCTTC; j_call: TRBJ1-2; v_call: TRBV14; clone_size: NA; d_call: TRBD1
cdr3_aa: CASSEGGFNEQFF; cdr3_nt: TGTGCCAGCAGTGAGGGAGGGTTTAATGAGCAGTTCTTC; j_call: TRBJ2-1; v_call: TRBV9; clone_size: NA; d_call: TRBD2
cdr3_aa: CASSLDRGNEQFF; cdr3_nt: TGTGCCAGCAGCTTAGACAGGGGAAATGAGCAGTTCTTC; j_call: TRBJ2-1; v_call: TRBV7-2; clone_size: NA; d_call: TRBD1
cdr3_aa: CASSRGTGISGANVLTF; cdr3_nt: TGTGCCAGCAGCCGAGGTACAGGGATCTCTGGGGCCAACGTCCTGACTTTC; j_call: TRBJ2-6; v_call: TRBV5-4; clone_size: NA; d_call: NA
cdr3_aa: CASSSGQNNQPQHF; cdr3_nt: TGTGCCAGCAGCTCCGGACAAAACAATCAGCCCCAGCATTTT; j_call: TRBJ1-5; v_call: TRBV7-2; clone_size: NA; d_call: NA
cdr3_aa: CASSPTLDREQYF; cdr3_nt: TGTGCCAGCTCCCCCACCCTAGACCGCGAGCAGTACTTC; j_call: TRBJ2-7; v_call: TRBV18; clone_size: few; d_call: NA
cdr3_aa: CASSLFTGTGDPEAFF; cdr3_nt: TGTGCCAGCAGTTTATTTACCGGGACAGGGGATCCTGAAGCTTTCTTT; j_call: TRBJ1-1; v_call: TRBV28; clone_size: NA; d_call: TRBD1
cdr3_aa: CASSLDRGHAGELFF; cdr3_nt: TGTGCCAGCAGCTTAGATCGGGGACATGCCGGGGAGCTGTTTTTT; j_call: TRBJ2-2; v_call: TRBV7-2; clone_size: NA; d_call: NA
cdr3_aa: CASSFAVTSYEQYF; cdr3_nt: TGTGCCAGCAGCTTTGCGGTAACCTCCTACGAGCAGTACTTC; j_call: TRBJ2-7; v_call: TRBV7-2; clone_size: NA; d_call: NA